The clone carrying this T cell receptor beta chain showed up many times. Its antigen is still unknown. The authors amplified TCR beta CDR3 regions from RNA transcripts. First-round RT-PCR with HTBI primers preceded a second-round multiplex PCR. Via MiXCR, TCRdb re-called the multiplex PCR reads, giving one row per CDR3 protein. The data show almost 400,000 distinct CDR3 sequences, about 17% seen once. The entry originates in a study of Graves' ophthalmopathy and Graves' hyperthyroidism. The study, taken as a whole, reports: Ophthalmopathy progression cases were predicted by the model with 60% to 71% sensitivity and 72.22% specificity.

The germline V gene encodes CDR1 LGHDT and CDR2 YNNKEL (reference sequence). The length of the CDR3 is 14 residues. Trimming at V came to 4 bases and at J to 4 bases, leaving 7 bases not matched to a gene. Sequencing was carried out using peripheral blood. The clonotype comes from a woman younger than 35 with Graves' ophthalmopathy. The J gene is TRBJ2-7, the V gene TRBV3-1, with 7 nucleotides matching TRBD2. CDR3: CASSPALAKYEQYF. In nucleotides, the CDR3 is TGTGCCAGCAGCCCCGCACTAGCGAAATACGAGCAGTACTTC.